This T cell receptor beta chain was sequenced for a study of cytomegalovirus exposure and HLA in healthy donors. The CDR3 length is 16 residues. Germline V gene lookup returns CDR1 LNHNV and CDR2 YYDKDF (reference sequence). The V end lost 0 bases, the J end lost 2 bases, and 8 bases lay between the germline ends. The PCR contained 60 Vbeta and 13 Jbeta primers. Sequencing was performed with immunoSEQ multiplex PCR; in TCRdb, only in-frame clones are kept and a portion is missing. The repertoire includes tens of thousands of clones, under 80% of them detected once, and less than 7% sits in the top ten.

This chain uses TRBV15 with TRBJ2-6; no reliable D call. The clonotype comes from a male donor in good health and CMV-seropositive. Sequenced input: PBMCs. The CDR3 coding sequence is TGTGCCACCAGCAGAGACCGCGTGGCTGGGGCCAACGTCCTGACTTTC. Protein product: CATSRDRVAGANVLTF.